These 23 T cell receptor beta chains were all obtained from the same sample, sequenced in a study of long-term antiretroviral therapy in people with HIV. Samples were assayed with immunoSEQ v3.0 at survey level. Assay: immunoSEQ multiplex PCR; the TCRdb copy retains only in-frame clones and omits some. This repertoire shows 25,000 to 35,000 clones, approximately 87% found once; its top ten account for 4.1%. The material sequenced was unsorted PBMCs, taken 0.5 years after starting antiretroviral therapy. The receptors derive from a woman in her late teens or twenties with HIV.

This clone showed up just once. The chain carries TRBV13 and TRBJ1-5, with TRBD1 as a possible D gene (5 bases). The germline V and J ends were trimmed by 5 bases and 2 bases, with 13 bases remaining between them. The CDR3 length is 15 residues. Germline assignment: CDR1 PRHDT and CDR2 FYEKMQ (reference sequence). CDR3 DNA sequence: TGTGCCAGCAGCCAGAGGGGAGATGGCAATCAGCCCCAGCATTTT. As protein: CASSQRGDGNQPQHF.

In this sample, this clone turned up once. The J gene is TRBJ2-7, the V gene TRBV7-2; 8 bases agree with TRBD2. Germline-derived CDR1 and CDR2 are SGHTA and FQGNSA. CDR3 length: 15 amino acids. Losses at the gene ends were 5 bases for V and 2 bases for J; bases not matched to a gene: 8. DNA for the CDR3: TGTGCCAGCAGCCTCCGGTTAGCGGGAACCTACGAGCAGTACTTC. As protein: CASSLRLAGTYEQYF.

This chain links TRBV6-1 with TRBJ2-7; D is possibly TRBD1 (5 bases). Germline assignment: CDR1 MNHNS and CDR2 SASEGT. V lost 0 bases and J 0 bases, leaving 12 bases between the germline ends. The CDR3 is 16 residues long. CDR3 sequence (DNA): TGTGCCAGCAGTGAAGCGGCAGCAGGGTCCTCCTACGAGCAGTACTTC. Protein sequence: CASSEAAAGSSYEQYF.

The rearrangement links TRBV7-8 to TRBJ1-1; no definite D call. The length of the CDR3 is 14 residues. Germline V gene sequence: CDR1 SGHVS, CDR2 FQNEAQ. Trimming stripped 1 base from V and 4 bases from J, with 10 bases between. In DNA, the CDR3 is TGTGCCAGCAGCTTAGAGGTTTCAGGCACTGAAGCTTTCTTT. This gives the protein CASSLEVSGTEAFF.

The CDR3 DNA reads TGTGCCAGCAGCCAACCCTATTCCTCACAGGACATAAGCACCGGGGAGCTGTTTTTT. It translates to CASSQPYSSQDISTGELFF. The genes are TRBV9 and TRBJ2-2; D may be TRBD1 (5 bases). CDR1 is SGDLS and CDR2 is YYNGEE in the germline V gene. The CDR3 is 19 residues long. Trimming took 4 bases from V and 4 from J, leaving 26 bases between them.

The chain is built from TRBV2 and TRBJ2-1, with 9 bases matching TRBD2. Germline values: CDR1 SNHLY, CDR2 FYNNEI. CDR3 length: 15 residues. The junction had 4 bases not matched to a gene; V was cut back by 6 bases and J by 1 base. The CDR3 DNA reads TGTGCCAGCAGCGATACTAGCGGGTCCTACAATGAGCAGTTCTTC. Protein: CASSDTSGSYNEQFF.

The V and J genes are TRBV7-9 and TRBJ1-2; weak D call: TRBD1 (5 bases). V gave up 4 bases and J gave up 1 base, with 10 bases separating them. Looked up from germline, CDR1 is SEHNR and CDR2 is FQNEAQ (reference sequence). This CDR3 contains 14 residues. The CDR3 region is CASSSRGVNYGYTF. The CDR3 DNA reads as TGTGCCAGCAGCTCCCGGGGGGTTAACTATGGCTACACCTTC.

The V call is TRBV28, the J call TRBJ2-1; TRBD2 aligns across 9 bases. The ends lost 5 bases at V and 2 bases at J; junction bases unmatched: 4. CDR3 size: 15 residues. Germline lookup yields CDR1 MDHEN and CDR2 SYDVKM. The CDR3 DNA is TGTGCCAGCAGTCGTAGCGGGAGTCCCTACAATGAGCAGTTCTTC. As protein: CASSRSGSPYNEQFF.

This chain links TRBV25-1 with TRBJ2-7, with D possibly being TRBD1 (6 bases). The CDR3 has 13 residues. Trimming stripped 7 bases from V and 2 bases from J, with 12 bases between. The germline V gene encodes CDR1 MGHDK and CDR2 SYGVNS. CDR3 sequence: CASTSGAPYEQYF. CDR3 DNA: TGTGCCAGCACCTCAGGGGCCCCCTACGAGCAGTACTTC.

The CDR3 coding sequence is TGCGCCAGCAGCCCAGTGGGGACTTACAATGAGCAGTTCTTC. Encoded protein: CASSPVGTYNEQFF. The V gene is TRBV4-1, the J gene TRBJ2-1, with a weak D call TRBD2 (6 bases). CDR3 length: 14 amino acids. V shed 4 bases and J shed 4 bases, with 11 bases lying between them. The germline gives CDR1 MGHRA, CDR2 YSYEKL.

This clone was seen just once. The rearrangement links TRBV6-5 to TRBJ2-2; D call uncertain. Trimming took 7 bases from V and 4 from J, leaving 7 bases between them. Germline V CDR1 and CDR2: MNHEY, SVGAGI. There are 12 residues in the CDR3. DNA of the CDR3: TGTGCCAGCACCCGCAGCACCGGGGAGCTGTTTTTT. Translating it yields CASTRSTGELFF.

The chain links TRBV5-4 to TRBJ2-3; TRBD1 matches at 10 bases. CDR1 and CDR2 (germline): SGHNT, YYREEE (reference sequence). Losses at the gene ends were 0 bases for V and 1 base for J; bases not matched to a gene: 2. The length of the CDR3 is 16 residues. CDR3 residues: CASSLGQGARTDTQYF. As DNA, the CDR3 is TGTGCCAGCAGCTTGGGACAGGGGGCCCGCACAGATACGCAGTATTTT. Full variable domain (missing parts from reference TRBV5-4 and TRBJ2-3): ETGVTQSPTHLIKTRGQQVTLRCSSQSGHNTVSWYQQALGQGPQFIFQYYREEENGRGNFPPRFSGLQFPNYSSELNVNALELDDSALYLCASSLGQGARTDTQYFGPGTRLTVL.

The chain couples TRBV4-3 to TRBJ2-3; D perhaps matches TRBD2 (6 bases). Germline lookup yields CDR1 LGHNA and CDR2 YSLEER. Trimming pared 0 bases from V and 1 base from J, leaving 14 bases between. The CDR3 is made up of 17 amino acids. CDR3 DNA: TGCGCCAGCAGCCAAGAATGGGACTCCTCCGGCACAGATACGCAGTATTTT. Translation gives CASSQEWDSSGTDTQYF.

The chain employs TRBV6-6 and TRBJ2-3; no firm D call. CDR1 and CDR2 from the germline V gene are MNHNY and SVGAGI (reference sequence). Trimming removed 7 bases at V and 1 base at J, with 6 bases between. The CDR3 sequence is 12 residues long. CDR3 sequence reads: CASKTGTDTQYF. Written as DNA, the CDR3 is TGTGCCAGCAAAACGGGCACAGATACGCAGTATTTT.

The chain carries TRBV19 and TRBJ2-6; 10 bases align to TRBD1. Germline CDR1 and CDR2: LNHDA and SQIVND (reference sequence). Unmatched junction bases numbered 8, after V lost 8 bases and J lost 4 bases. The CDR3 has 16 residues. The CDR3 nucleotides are TGTGCCAGTCAGGGACAGGGGAAAAACGGGGCCAACGTCCTGACTTTC. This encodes CASQGQGKNGANVLTF.

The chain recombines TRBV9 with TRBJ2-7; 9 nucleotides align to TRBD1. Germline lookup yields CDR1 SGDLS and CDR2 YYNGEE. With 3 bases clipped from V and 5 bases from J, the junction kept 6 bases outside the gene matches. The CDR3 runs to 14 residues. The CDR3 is CASSAGTGYHEQYF. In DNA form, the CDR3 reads TGTGCCAGCAGCGCCGGGACAGGGTACCACGAGCAGTACTTC. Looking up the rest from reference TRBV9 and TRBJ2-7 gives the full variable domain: DSGVTQTPKHLITATGQRVTLRCSPRSGDLSVYWYQQSLDQGLQFLIQYYNGEERAKGNILERFSAQQFPDLHSELNLSSLELGDSALYFCASSAGTGYHEQYFGPGTRLTVT.

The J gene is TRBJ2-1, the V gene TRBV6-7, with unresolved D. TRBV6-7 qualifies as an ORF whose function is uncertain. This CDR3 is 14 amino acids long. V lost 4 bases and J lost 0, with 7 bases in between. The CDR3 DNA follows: TGTGCCAGCAGTTCCCCCTGCTCCTACAATGAGCAGTTCTTC. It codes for CASSSPCSYNEQFF.

CDR3 sequence (DNA): TGTGCCAGCAGCTCGGGACAGGGGGCACAGGGCTACACCTTC. It codes for CASSSGQGAQGYTF. The chain recombines TRBV13 with TRBJ1-2; 12 bases fit TRBD1. J lost 8 bases, V lost 4 bases, and 5 bases had no gene match. Germline CDR1 reads PRHDT; CDR2 reads FYEKMQ (reference sequence). The CDR3 loop spans 14 amino acids.

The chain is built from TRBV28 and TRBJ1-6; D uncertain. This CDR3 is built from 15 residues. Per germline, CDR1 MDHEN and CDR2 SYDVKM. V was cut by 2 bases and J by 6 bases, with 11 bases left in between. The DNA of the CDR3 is TGTGCCAGCAGTTTACGCCTCTACCCTAATTCACCCCTCCACTTT. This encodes CASSLRLYPNSPLHF.

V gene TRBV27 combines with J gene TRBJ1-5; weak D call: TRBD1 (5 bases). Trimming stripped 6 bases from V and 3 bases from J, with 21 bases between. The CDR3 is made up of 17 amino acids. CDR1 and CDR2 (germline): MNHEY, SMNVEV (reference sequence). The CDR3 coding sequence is TGTGCCAGCAGCGGACTCCCAGGGTATAGGGCCAATCAGCCCCAGCATTTT. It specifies CASSGLPGYRANQPQHF.

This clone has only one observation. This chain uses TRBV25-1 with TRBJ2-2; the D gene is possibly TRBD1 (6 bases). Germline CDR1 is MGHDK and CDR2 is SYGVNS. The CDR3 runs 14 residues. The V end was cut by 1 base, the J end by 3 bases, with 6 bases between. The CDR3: CASSEWTDTGELFF. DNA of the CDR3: TGTGCCAGCAGTGAATGGACAGACACCGGGGAGCTGTTTTTT.

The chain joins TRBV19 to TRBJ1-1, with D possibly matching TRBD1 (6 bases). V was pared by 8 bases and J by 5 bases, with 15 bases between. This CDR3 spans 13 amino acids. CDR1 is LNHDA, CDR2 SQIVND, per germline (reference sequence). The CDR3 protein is CASVLEGGTEAFF. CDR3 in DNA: TGTGCCAGTGTCCTGGAGGGGGGGACTGAAGCTTTCTTT. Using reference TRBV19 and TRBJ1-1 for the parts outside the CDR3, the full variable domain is DGGITQSPKYLFRKEGQNVTLSCEQNLNHDAMYWYRQDPGQGLRLIYYSQIVNDFQKGDIAEGYSVSREKKESFPLTVTSAQKNPTAFYLCASVLEGGTEAFFGQGTRLTVV.

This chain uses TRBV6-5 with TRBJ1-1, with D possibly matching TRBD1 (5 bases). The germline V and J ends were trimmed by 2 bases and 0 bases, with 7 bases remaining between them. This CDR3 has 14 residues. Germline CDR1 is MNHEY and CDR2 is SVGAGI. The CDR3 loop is CASSYGTLNTEAFF. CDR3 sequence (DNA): TGTGCCAGCAGTTACGGGACCCTGAACACTGAAGCTTTCTTT.